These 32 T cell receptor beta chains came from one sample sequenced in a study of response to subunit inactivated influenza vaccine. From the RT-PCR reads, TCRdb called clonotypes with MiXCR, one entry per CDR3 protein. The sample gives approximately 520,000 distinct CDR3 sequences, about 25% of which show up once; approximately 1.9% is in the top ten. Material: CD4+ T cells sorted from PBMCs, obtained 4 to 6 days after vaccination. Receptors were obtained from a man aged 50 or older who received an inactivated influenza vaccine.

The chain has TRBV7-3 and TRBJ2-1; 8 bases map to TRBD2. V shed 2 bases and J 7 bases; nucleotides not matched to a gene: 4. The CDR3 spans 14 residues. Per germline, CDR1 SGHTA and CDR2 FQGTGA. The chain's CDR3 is CASSLGSGSNEQFF. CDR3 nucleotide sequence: TGTGCCAGCAGCTTAGGGAGCGGGAGTAATGAGCAGTTCTTC.

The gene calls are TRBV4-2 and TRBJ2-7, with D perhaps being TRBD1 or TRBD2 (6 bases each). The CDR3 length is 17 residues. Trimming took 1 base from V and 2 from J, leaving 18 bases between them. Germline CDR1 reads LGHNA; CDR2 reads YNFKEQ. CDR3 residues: CASSQGGGTHSPYEQYF. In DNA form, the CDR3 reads TGTGCCAGCAGCCAAGGAGGGGGGACACACAGTCCCTACGAGCAGTACTTC.

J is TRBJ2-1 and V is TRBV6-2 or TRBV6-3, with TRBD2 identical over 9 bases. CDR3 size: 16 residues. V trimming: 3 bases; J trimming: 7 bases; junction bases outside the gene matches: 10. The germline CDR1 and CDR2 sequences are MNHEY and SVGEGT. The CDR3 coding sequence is TGTGCCAGCAGTTATTCTGAGCGGGAGGTTGCAAATGAGCAGTTCTTC. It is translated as CASSYSEREVANEQFF.

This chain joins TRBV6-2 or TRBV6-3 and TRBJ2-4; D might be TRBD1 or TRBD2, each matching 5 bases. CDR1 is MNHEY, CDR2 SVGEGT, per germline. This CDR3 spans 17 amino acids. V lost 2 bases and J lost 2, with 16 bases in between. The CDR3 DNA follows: TGTGCCAGCAGTTACGGGACGGCTGCCCTCTCCAAAAACATTCAGTACTTC. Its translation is CASSYGTAALSKNIQYF.

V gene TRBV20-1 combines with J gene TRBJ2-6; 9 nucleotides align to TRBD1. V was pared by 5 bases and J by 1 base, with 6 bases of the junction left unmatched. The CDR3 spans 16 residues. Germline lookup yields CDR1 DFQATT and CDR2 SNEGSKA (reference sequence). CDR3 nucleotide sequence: TGCAGTGCTGTTACAGGGGGCGCGTCTGGGGCCAACGTCCTGACTTTC. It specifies CSAVTGGASGANVLTF.

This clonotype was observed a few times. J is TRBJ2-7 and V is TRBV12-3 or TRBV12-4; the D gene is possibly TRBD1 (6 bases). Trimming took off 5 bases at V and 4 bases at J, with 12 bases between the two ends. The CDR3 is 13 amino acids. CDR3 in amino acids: CASSLIQGYEQYF. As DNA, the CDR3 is TGTGCCAGCAGTCTCATACAGGGTTACGAGCAGTACTTC.

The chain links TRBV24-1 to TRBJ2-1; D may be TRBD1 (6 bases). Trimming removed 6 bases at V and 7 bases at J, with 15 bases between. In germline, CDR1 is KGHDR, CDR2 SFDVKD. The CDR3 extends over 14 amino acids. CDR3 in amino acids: CATSTKAGVNEQFF. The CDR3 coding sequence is TGTGCCACCAGTACGAAGGCAGGGGTGAATGAGCAGTTCTTC.

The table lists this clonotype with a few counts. CDR3 amino acids: CASTFSGAEQYF. The CDR3 DNA reads TGTGCCAGCACGTTTTCCGGGGCCGAGCAGTACTTC. This rearrangement joins TRBV12-3 or TRBV12-4 to TRBJ2-7; D could derive from TRBD1 or TRBD2 (5 bases each). The V and J ends lost 7 bases and 6 bases respectively, with 13 bases between them. This CDR3 spans 12 amino acids.

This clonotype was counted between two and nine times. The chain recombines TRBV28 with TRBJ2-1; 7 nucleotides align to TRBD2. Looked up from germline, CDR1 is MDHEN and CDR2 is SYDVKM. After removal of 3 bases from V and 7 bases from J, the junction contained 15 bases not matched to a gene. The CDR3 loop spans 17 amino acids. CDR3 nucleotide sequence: TGTGCCAGCAGTTTCCGGCCCGAGGGGAGGGTCAAGAATGAGCAGTTCTTC. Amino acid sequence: CASSFRPEGRVKNEQFF.

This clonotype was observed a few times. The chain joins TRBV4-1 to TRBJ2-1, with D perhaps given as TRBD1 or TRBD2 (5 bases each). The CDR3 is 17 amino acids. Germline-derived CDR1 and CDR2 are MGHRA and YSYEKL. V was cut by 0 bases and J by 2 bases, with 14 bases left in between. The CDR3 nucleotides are TGCGCCAGCAGCCAAGAGGGACGGCCAGGGACCTACAATGAGCAGTTCTTC. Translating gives CASSQEGRPGTYNEQFF.

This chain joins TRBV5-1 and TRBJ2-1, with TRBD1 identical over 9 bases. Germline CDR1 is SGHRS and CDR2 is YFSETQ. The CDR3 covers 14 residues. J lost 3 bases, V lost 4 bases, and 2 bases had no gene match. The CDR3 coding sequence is TGCGCCAGCAGCCGACAGGGGGTCTACAATGAGCAGTTCTTC. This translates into CASSRQGVYNEQFF.

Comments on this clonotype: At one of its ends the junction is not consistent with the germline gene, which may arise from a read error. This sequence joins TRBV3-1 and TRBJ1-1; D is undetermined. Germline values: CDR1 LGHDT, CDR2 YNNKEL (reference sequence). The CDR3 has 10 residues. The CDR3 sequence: CASSHRTLVF. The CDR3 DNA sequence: TGTGCCAGCAGCCATAGAACCCTGGTGTTT.

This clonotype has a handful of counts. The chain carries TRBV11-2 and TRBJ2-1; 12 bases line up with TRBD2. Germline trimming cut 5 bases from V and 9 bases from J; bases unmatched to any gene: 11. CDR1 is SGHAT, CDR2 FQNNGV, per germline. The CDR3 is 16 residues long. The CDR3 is CASSARLAGGLGEQFF. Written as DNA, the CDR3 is TGTGCCAGCAGCGCTCGGCTAGCGGGGGGGCTTGGTGAGCAGTTCTTC.

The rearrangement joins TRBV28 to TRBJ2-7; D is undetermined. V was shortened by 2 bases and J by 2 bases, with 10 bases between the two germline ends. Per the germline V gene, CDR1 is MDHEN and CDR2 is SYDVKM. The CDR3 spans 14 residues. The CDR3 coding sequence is TGTGCCAGCAGTTTAGGTCAGCTGACCTACGAGCAGTACTTC. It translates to CASSLGQLTYEQYF.

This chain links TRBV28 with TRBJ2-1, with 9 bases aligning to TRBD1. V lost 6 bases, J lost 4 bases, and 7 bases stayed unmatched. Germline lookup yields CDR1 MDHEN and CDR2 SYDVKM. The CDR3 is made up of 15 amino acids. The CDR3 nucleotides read TGTGCCAGCAGAGAGGGGGACAGGGTGTACAATGAGCAGTTCTTC. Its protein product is CASREGDRVYNEQFF.

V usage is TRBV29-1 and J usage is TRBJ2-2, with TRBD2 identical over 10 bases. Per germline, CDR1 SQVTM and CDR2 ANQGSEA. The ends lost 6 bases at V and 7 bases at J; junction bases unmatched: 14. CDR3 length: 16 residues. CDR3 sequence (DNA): TGCAGCGTCAATGGGCAGCGGGGGGGCCATCTCGGGGAGCTGTTTTTT. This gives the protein CSVNGQRGGHLGELFF.

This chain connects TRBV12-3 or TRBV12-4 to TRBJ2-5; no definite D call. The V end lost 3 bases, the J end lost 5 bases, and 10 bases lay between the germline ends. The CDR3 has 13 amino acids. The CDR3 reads CASSLWSLETQYF. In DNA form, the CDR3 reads TGTGCCAGCAGTTTGTGGTCGCTGGAGACCCAGTACTTC.

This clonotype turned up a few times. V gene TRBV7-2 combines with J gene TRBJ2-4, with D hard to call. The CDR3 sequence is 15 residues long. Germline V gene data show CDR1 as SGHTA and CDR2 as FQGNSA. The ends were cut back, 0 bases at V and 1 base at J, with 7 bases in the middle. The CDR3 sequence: CASSLANGAKNIQYF. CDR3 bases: TGTGCCAGCAGCTTAGCGAACGGGGCCAAAAACATTCAGTACTTC.

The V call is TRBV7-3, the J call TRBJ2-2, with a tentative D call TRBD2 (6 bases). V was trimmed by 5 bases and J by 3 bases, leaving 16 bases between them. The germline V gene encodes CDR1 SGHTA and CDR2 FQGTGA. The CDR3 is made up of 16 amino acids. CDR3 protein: CASSPTDWRDTGELFF. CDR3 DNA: TGTGCCAGCAGCCCGACCGACTGGAGGGACACCGGGGAGCTGTTTTTT.

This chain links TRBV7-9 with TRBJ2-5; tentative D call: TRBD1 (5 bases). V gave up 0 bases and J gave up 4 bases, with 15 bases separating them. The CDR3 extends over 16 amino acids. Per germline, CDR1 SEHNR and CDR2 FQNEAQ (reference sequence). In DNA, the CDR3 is TGTGCCAGCAGCTTAGCCCTTGTACAGGTCGGAGAGACCCAGTACTTC. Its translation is CASSLALVQVGETQYF. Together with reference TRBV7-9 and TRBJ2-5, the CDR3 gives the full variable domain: DTGVSQNPRHKITKRGQNVTFRCDPISEHNRLYWYRQTLGQGPEFLTYFQNEAQLEKSRLLSDRFSAERPKGSFSTLEIQRTEQGDSAMYLCASSLALVQVGETQYFGPGTRLLVL.

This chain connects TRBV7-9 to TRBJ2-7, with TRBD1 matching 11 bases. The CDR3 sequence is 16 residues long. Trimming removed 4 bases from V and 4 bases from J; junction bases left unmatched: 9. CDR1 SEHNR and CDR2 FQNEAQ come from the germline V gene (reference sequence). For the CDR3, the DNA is TGTGCCAGCAGCTCATTTCGGGACAGGGGGATTTACGAGCAGTACTTC. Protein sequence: CASSSFRDRGIYEQYF.

The CDR3 sequence is CASSYPRTGGETQYF. In nucleotides, the CDR3 is TGTGCCAGCAGTTACCCGAGGACAGGGGGTGAGACCCAGTACTTC. J is TRBJ2-5 and V is TRBV6-2 or TRBV6-3; 10 bases are shared with TRBD1. CDR1 MNHEY and CDR2 SVGEGT come from the germline V gene. The CDR3 extends over 15 amino acids. The ends lost 2 bases at V and 5 bases at J; junction bases unmatched: 5.

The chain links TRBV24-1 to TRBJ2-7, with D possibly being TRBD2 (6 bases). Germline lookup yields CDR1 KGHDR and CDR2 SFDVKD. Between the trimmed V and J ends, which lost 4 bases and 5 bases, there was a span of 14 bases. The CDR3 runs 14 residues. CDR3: CATSEGGRSDEQYF. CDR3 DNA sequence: TGTGCCACCAGTGAAGGAGGGAGGTCCGACGAGCAGTACTTC.

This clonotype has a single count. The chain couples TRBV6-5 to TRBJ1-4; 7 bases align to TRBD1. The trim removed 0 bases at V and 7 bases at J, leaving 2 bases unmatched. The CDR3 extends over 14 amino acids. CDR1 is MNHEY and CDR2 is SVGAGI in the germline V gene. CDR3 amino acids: CASSYSYRGEKLFF. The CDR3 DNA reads TGTGCCAGCAGTTACTCCTACAGGGGTGAAAAACTGTTTTTT.

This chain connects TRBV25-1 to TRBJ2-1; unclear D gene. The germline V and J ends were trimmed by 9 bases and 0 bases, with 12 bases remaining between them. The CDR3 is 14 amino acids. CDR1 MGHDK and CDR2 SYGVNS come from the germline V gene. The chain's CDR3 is CASARFYSYNEQFF. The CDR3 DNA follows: TGTGCCAGTGCGCGTTTTTACTCCTACAATGAGCAGTTCTTC.

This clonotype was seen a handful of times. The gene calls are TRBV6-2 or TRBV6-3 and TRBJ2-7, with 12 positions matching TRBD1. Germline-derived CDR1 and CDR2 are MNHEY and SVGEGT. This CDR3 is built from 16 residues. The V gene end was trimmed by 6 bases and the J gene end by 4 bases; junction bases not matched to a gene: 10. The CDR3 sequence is CASRTLGTGGGYEQYF. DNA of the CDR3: TGTGCCAGCAGAACCCTCGGGACAGGGGGCGGTTACGAGCAGTACTTC.

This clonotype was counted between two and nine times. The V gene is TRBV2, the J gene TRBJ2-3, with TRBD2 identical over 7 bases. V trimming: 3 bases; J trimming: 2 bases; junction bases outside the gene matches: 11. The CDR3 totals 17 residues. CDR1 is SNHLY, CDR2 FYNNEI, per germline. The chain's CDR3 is CASSDIVWTSPTDTQYF. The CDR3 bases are TGTGCCAGCAGTGACATAGTTTGGACTAGTCCCACAGATACGCAGTATTTT.

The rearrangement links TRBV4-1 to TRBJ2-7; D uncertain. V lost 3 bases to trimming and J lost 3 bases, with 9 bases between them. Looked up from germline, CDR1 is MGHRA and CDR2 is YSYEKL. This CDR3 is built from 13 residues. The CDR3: CASSQDRFYEQYF. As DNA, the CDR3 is TGCGCCAGCAGCCAGGACCGGTTCTACGAGCAGTACTTC.

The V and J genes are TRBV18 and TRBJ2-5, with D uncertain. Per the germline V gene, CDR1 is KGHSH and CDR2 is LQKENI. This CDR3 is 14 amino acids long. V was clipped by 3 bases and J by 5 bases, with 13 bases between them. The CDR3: CASSPYTARETQYF. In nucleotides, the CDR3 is TGTGCCAGCTCACCTTATACCGCCAGGGAGACCCAGTACTTC.

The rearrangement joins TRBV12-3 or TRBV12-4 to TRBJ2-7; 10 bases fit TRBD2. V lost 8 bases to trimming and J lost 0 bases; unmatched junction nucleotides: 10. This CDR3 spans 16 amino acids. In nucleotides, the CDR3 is TGTGCCAGCCGGCGACTAGCGGGCCAGAGCTCCTACGAGCAGTACTTC. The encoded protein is CASRRLAGQSSYEQYF.

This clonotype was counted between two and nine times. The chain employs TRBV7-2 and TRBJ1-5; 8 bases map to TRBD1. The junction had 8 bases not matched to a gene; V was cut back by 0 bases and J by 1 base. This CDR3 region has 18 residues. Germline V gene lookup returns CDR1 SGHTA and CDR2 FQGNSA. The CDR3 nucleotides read TGTGCCAGCAGCTTAGCACCGACAGGGGATGGGAGCAATCAGCCCCAGCATTTT. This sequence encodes CASSLAPTGDGSNQPQHF.

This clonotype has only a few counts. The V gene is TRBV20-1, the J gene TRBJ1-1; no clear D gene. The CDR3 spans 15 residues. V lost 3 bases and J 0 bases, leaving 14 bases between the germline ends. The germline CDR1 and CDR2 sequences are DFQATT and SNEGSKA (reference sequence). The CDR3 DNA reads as TGCAGTGCTAGTGCCGCGGATCAAATGAACACTGAAGCTTTCTTT. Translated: CSASAADQMNTEAFF.